The 2 T cell receptor beta chains presented below share a single source sample, sequenced in a study of type 1 regulatory T cells. These TCRs' antigens remain unknown. Each CDR3 protein gets one entry after TCRdb re-called the reads with MiXCR. The table has 55,000 to 65,000 distinct CDR3 sequences, around 62% seen once. Sequencing was carried out using cultured non-Tr1 T cells, either the whole culture or a sorted T cell fraction (not recorded which). Receptors originate from a human donor in good health.

V and J are TRBV29-1 and TRBJ2-1; TRBD2 might be the D (6 bases). The germline CDR1 and CDR2 sequences are SQVTM and ANQGSEA. This CDR3 has 12 amino acids. The V gene lost 5 bases and the J gene lost 9 bases, with 14 bases spanning the gap. CDR3 sequence: CSVWRGGGEQFF. The CDR3 nucleotides are TGCAGCGTTTGGCGGGGTGGGGGTGAGCAGTTCTTC.

J is TRBJ1-3 and V is TRBV2; unclear D gene. Germline CDR1 is SNHLY and CDR2 is FYNNEI. This CDR3 comprises 14 residues. Trimming stripped 2 bases from V and 3 bases from J, with 8 bases between. The DNA of the CDR3 is TGTGCCAGCAGTGAATCGGGGTATGGAAACACCATATATTTT. The encoded protein is CASSESGYGNTIYF.